This T cell receptor beta chain was profiled in a study of shared clonotypes between healthy human individuals. This CDR3 spans 14 amino acids. V dropped 6 bases and J dropped 2 bases, with 12 bases sitting between them. CDR1 is MDHEN and CDR2 is SYDVKM in the germline V gene. The protocol was immunoSEQ multiplex PCR, while the TCRdb copy is restricted to in-frame clones and leaves out a portion. Of a few million clones in the sample, 85% to 95% are singletons; the top ten hold around 0.35%. Healthy HIV-negative adults with no recent acute infections or vaccinations were recruited as donors. Negatively enriched CD4+ T cells were divided by CD45RA into naive and memory. This clone was seen only once.

The chain carries TRBV28 and TRBJ2-3; D unresolved. The sample comprised naive CD4+ T cells from PBMCs. The subset denotes: CD45RA+ positively selected. This TCR was recovered from a man aged 18 to 29 in good health. Some clones in this sample may be carry-over from other donors' samples. The CDR3 DNA follows: TGTGCCAGCAGGTCGGCAGTTACCACAGATACGCAGTATTTT. Translating gives CASRSAVTTDTQYF.